This paragraph reports one TCR beta chain. Its target is not known. This specimen belongs to a study of vaccination and CD4 T cells after COVID-19. Study in general: SARS-CoV-2, HCoV-NL63, HCoV-OC43 and HCoV-229E supplied the overlapping spike peptides used to stimulate cells.

The CDR3 covers 17 residues. CDR1 is MNHEY, CDR2 SMNVEV, per germline (reference sequence). The germline V and J ends were trimmed by 1 base and 0 bases, with 12 bases remaining between them. Cultured CD4+ T-cell DNA underwent Oncomine TCR Beta short-read sequencing. Genomic DNA was drawn out of CD4+ T cells grown in culture. Via MiXCR, TCRdb re-called the PCR reads, giving one row per CDR3 protein. In the table there are about 10,000 distinct CDR3 sequences, roughly 40% of which are singletons. Documented treatment: 10-day PBMC culture with coronavirus spike peptide pools or control peptides (ViraFEST assay). It was before the COVID-19 pandemic (2011-2018) that the unexposed donor's CD4+ T cells were collected.

This receptor was obtained from a human donor in good health. V is TRBV27 and J is TRBJ2-2, with no clear D. Input material: CD4+ T cells from blood, cultured in vitro. The CDR3 protein is CASSLFSSGANTGELFF. In DNA, the CDR3 is TGTGCCAGCAGTTTATTCTCGTCAGGAGCGAACACCGGGGAGCTGTTTTTT.